The following is a TCR beta chain sequence with its context. This clone was seen only a few times. The specificity of this receptor is unknown. No base-level quality is on record; no much larger clone is a single base apart. The sample has other DNA sequences that encode this CDR3 too. To sequence the TCRbeta CDR3 region, genomic DNA was isolated from the sorted cells. The immunoSEQ Assay was used to sequence the TCRbeta CDR3 regions. Entries here come from immuneACCESS through TCRdb and include only in-frame sequences with V and J called. Some clones fail to appear in such tables; in the studies checked, an unresolved V gene covers under half of the shortfall, and the cause of the remainder is unknown. The sample table records roughly 70,000 clones; 87% of these occur just once. Just over 2% of the sample comes from the top ten. CDR1 and CDR2 are drawn from the germline V gene: SGHRS, YFSETQ. The CDR3, cysteine through phenylalanine, is 15 amino acids long. Only CDR3 DNA remains: 45 bases, in frame from the first base. V drops 0 bases and J drops 5 bases, leaving 12 bases in between.

This entry belongs to a study of OX40 agonist ivuxolimab in advanced cancers. Background on the whole study: Ivuxolimab was a fully human IgG2 agonistic monoclonal antibody targeting the costimulatory receptor OX40 (CD134). The purpose of peripheral TCRbeta sequencing was to test whether ivuxolimab changed TCR sequence diversity and led to clonal T-cell expansion. In the dose-escalation cohort, approximately 82% of patients were male, and the mean age was roughly 60 years, with a range of 23 to 79. Intravenous ivuxolimab was administered to patients every 2 weeks at six dose levels: 0.01, 0.1, 0.3, 1.5, 3 and 10 mg/kg. Prior anti-PD-1, anti-PD-L1 or anti-CTLA-4 therapy was permitted, and checkpoint inhibitors had been received by more than 35% of dose-escalation patients. The monotherapy dose-escalation portion (N of about 50 patients) of the phase I ivuxolimab trial is reported in the paper. Partial responses occurred in three dose-escalation patients: two with cutaneous melanoma and one with hepatocellular carcinoma. Of the approximately 54 patients in dose escalation, 19 had hepatocellular carcinoma, approximately 15 had melanoma, 9 had renal cell carcinoma and 9 had head and neck cancer. Study-wide conclusions, independent of this receptor: After ivuxolimab, more expanded clones were found on average in CD8+ T cells than in CD4+ T cells. The antigen specificity of the clonally expanded peripheral T cells was not determined. Low levels of normalized T-cell clonal expansion were also seen in some patients who did not respond. At doses of 0.1 to 3.0 mg/kg, clonal expansion of both CD4+ and CD8+ T cells in blood was seen between baseline and week 6. In the 0.1-3.0 mg/kg groups, partial responders were among the patients with the lowest normalized peripheral clonal expansion, particularly in CD8+ T cells.

The trial excluded patients who had a history of autoimmune disease or who were on systemic immunosuppression. In every dose cohort, peripheral blood was drawn for TCR sequencing at baseline, cycle 4 day 1, and cycle 7 day 1. The samples were taken from a phase I, first-in-human, multicenter, open-label dose-escalation trial of ivuxolimab. Adults with locally advanced or metastatic melanoma, renal cell carcinoma, hepatocellular carcinoma or head and neck squamous cell carcinoma were enrolled in the trial. Before TCR sequencing, CD4+ T cells and CD8+ T cells were sorted from peripheral blood as separate populations.

The rearranged segments are TRBV5-1 and TRBJ2-1, and TRBD1 may be the D gene, going by 6 matching bases. This specimen was CD4+ or CD8+ T cells sorted from blood, taken in a trial of the OX40 agonist ivuxolimab. This TCR came from an adult with an advanced solid tumor such as melanoma, head and neck, liver or kidney cancer. The DNA sequence is TGCGCCAGCAGCTTGGGAGGGGGAAGGGACAATGAGCAGTTCTTC. The encoded protein is CASSLGGGRDNEQFF.